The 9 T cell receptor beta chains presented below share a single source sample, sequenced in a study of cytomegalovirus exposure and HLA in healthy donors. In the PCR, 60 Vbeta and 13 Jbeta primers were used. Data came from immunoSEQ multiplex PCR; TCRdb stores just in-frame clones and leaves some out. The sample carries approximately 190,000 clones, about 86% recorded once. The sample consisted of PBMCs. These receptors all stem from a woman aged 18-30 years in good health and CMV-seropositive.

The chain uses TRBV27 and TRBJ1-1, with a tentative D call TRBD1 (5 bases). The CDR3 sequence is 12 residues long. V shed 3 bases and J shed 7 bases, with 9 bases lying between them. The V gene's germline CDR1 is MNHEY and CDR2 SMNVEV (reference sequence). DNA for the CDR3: TGTGCCAGCAGTTTGGGCCAGGGTGAAGCTTTCTTT. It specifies CASSLGQGEAFF.

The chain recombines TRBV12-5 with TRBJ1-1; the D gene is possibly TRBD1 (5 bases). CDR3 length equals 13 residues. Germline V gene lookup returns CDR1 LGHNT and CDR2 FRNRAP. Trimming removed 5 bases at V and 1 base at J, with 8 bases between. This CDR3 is CASGPGRNTEAFF. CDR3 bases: TGTGCTAGTGGTCCAGGGCGGAACACTGAAGCTTTCTTT.

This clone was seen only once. The CDR3 is CASSEGAGPFTDTQYF. Written as DNA, the CDR3 is TGTGCCAGCAGTGAAGGGGCAGGCCCCTTCACAGATACGCAGTATTTT. This chain connects TRBV2 to TRBJ2-3; D not certain. Germline V gene sequence: CDR1 SNHLY, CDR2 FYNNEI. Trimming took off 1 base at V and 2 bases at J, with 13 bases between the two ends. The CDR3 contains 16 residues.

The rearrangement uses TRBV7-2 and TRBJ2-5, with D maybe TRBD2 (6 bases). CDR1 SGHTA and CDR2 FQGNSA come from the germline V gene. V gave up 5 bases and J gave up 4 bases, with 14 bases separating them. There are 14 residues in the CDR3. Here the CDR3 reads CASSPTTRGETQYF. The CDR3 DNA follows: TGTGCCAGCAGCCCAACGACTAGAGGAGAGACCCAGTACTTC.

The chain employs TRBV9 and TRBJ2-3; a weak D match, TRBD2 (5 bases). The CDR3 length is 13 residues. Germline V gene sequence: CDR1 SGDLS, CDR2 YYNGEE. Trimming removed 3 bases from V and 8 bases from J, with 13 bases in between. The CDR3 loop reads CASSAPNRGTQYF. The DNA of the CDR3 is TGTGCCAGCAGCGCGCCCAATCGGGGTACGCAGTATTTT.

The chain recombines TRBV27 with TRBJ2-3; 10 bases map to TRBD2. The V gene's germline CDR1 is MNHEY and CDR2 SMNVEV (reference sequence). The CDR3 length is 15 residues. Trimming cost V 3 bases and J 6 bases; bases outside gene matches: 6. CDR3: CASSFSGGAWDTQYF. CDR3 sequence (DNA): TGTGCCAGCAGTTTCAGCGGGGGGGCTTGGGATACGCAGTATTTT.

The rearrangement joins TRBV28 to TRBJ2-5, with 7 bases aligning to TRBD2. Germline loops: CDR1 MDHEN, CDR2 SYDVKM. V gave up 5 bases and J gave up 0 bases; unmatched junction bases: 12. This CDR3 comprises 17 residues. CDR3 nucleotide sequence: TGTGCCAGCAGTCCCGCCCTTTTGGCGGGGGACCAAGAGACCCAGTACTTC. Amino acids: CASSPALLAGDQETQYF.

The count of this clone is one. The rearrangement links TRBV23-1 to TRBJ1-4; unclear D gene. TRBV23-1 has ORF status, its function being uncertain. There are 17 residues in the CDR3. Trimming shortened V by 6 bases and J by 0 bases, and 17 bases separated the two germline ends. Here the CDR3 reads CASSPEMEQPTNEKLFF. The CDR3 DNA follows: TGCGCCAGCAGCCCAGAAATGGAACAGCCAACTAATGAAAAACTGTTTTTT.

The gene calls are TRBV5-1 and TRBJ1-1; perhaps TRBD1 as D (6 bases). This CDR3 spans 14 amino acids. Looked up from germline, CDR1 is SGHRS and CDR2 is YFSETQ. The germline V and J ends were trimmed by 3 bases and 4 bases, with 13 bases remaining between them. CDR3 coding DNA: TGCGCCAGCAGCTCTAGAGGGGGTAGCACTGAAGCTTTCTTT. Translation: CASSSRGGSTEAFF.